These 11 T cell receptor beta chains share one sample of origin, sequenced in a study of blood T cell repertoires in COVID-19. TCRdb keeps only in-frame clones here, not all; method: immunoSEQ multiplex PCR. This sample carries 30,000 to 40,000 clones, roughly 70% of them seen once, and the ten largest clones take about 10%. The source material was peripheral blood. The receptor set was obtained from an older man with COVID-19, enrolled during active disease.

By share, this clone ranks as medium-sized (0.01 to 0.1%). CDR3 amino acids: CASSATSKDEQFF. In nucleotides, the CDR3 is TGTGCCAGTAGTGCGACTAGTAAGGATGAGCAGTTCTTC. The chain combines TRBV19 with TRBJ2-1; D might be TRBD2 (6 bases). From germline, CDR1 is LNHDA and CDR2 SQIVND (reference sequence). Between the trimmed V and J ends, which lost 5 bases and 8 bases, there was a span of 13 bases. The length of the CDR3 is 13 residues.

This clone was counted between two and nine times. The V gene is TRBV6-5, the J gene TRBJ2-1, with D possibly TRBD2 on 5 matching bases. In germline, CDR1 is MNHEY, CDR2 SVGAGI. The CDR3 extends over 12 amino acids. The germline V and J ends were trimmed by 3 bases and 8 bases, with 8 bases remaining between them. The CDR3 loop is CASSYRGYEQFF. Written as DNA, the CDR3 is TGTGCCAGCAGTTATCGGGGTTATGAGCAGTTCTTC.

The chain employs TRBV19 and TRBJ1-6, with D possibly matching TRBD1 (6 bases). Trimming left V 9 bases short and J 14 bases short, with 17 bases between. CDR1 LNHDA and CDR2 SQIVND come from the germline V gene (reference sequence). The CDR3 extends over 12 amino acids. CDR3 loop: CASRDMVKSLHF. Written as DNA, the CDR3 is TGTGCCAGCCGGGACATGGTTAAGTCCCTCCACTTT.

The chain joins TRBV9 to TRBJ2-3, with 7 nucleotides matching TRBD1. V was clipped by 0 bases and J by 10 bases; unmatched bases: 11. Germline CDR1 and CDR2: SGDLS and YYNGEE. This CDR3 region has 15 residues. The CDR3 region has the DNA TGTGCCAGCAGCGTAGAACCCGCCGGACAGGCTTCGCAGTATTTT. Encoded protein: CASSVEPAGQASQYF.

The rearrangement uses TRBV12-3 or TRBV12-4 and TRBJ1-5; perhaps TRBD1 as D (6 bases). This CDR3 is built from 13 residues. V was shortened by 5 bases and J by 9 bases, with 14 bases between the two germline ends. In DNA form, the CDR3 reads TGTGCCAGCAGTACAGGGTTAGGTCGGCCCCAGCATTTT. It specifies CASSTGLGRPQHF.

The CDR3 loop is CASSSTRGSYNEQFF. The CDR3 DNA is TGTGCCAGCAGTTCAACAAGAGGCTCCTACAATGAGCAGTTCTTC. The chain has TRBV27 and TRBJ2-1; no firm D call. The length of the CDR3 is 15 residues. V lost 4 bases and J lost 0, with 10 bases in between. Germline loops: CDR1 MNHEY, CDR2 SMNVEV (reference sequence).

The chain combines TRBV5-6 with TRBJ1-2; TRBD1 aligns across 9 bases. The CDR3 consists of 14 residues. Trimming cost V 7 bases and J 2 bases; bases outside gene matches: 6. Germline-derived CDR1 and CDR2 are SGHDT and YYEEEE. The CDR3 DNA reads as TGTGCCAGCGTTTTTGGGACAGGGAACTATGGCTACACCTTC. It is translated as CASVFGTGNYGYTF. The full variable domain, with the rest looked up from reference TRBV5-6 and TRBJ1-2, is DAGVTQSPTHLIKTRGQQVTLRCSPKSGHDTVSWYQQALGQGPQFIFQYYEEEERQRGNFPDRFSGHQFPNYSSELNVNALLLGDSALYLCASVFGTGNYGYTFGSGTRLTVV.

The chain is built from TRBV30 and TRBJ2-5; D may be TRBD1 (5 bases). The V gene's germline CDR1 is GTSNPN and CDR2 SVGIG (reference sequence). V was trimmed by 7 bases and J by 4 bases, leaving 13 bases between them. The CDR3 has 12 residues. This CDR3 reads CAYKTVGETQYF. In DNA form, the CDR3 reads TGTGCCTATAAGACAGTAGGAGAGACCCAGTACTTC. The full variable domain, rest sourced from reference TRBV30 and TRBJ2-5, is SQTIHQWPATLVQPVGSPLSLECTVEGTSNPNLYWYRQAAGRGLQLLFYSVGIGQISSEVPQNLSASRPQDRQFILSSKKLLLSDSGFYLCAYKTVGETQYFGPGTRLLVL.

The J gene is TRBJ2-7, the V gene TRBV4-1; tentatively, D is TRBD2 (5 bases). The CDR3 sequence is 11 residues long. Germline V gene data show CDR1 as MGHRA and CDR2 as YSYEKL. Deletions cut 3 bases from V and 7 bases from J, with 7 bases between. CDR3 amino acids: CASSQGREQYF. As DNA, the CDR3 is TGCGCCAGCAGCCAGGGGAGAGAGCAGTACTTC.

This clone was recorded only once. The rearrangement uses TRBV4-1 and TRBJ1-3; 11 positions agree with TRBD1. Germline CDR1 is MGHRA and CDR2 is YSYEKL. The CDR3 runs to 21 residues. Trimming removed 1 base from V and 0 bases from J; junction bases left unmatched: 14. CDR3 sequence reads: CASSQVTAGTGGSSSGNTIYF. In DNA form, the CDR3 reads TGCGCCAGCAGCCAAGTCACGGCCGGGACAGGGGGATCCAGCTCTGGAAACACCATATATTTT.

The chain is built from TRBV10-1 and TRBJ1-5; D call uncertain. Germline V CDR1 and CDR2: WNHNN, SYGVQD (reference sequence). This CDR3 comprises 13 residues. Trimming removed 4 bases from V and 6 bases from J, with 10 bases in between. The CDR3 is CASSVVGSQPQHF. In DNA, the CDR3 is TGCGCCAGCAGTGTTGTAGGGAGTCAGCCCCAGCATTTT.